This T cell receptor (beta chain) was recorded in a study of blood T cells in healthy people across ages. The ends lost 3 bases at V and 4 bases at J; junction bases unmatched: 5. This CDR3 contains 14 residues. The V gene's germline CDR1 is MNHEY and CDR2 SMNVEV (reference sequence). Using a J-beta primer mix together with a sample-barcoded 5' primer, a second PCR was run for 7 to 11 cycles. Every sample gave at least 3 million paired-end reads containing CDR3. In TCRdb, the 5' RACE reads were re-called with MiXCR into one record per CDR3 protein. The sample includes about 1.8 million distinct CDR3 sequences, around 50% of them seen just once.

This receptor was obtained from a woman between 40 and 50 years old in good health. This chain links TRBV27 with TRBJ2-7; TRBD2 aligns across 8 bases. Sequences were obtained from blood. CDR3 DNA sequence: TGTGCCAGCAGTTTCGAAGCGGGGGCTTACGAGCAGTACTTC. This translates into CASSFEAGAYEQYF.